The 22 T cell receptor beta chains below were found in one sample sequenced in a study of control samples from healthy donors and cancer patients. Clones were read by immunoSEQ multiplex PCR, and TCRdb kept only the in-frame ones, dropping some. The repertoire includes fewer than 200,000 clones, roughly 88% of them detected once, and around 5% sits in the top ten. Sequenced: blood. All receptors come from a woman in her thirties in good health.

The chain joins TRBV4-1 to TRBJ2-1; D tentatively fits TRBD1 or TRBD2 (6 bases each). Trimming left V 3 bases short and J 10 bases short, with 10 bases between. Germline lookup yields CDR1 MGHRA and CDR2 YSYEKL. The CDR3 contains 12 residues. CDR3 nucleotide sequence: TGCGCCAGCAGCCACTTAGGGGGGGAGCAGTTCTTC. The encoded protein is CASSHLGGEQFF.

The chain recombines TRBV6-2 or TRBV6-3 with TRBJ2-7; no reliable D call. Germline V CDR1 and CDR2: MNHEY, SVGEGT. Trimming removed 0 bases from V and 3 bases from J, with 6 bases in between. CDR3 length: 13 residues. The chain's CDR3 is CASSYSDLYEQYV. The CDR3 nucleotides read TGTGCCAGCAGTTACTCGGACCTCTACGAGCAGTACGTC.

The rearrangement links TRBV5-1 to TRBJ2-5; D gene ambiguous. Trimming removed 0 bases at V and 4 bases at J, with 4 bases between. CDR1 SGHRS and CDR2 YFSETQ come from the germline V gene. This CDR3 contains 12 residues. CDR3 sequence reads: CASSLVGETQYF. The DNA of the CDR3 is TGCGCCAGCAGCTTGGTAGGAGAGACCCAGTACTTC.

The chain employs TRBV6-1 and TRBJ2-5; D is perhaps TRBD2 (5 bases). The CDR3 is made up of 14 amino acids. V shed 2 bases and J shed 1 base, with 8 bases lying between them. Germline CDR1 is MNHNS and CDR2 is SASEGT. The CDR3, as DNA: TGTGCCAGCAGTGAACAGAGCGGCCAAGAGACCCAGTACTTC. Residues: CASSEQSGQETQYF.

The chain carries TRBV2 and TRBJ2-6, with D perhaps given as TRBD1 or TRBD2 (5 bases each). This CDR3 is built from 17 residues. CDR1 is SNHLY, CDR2 FYNNEI, per germline. V was trimmed by 11 bases and J by 0 bases, leaving 20 bases between them. CDR3 sequence (DNA): TGTGCCTCCAGTCGGGGCAGGGTACTCTCTGGGGCCAACGTCCTGACTTTC. Translated, it gives CASSRGRVLSGANVLTF.

The V and J genes are TRBV2 and TRBJ1-3; D unclear. V was cut by 8 bases and J by 5 bases, with 13 bases left in between. The CDR3 has 13 residues. Germline assignment: CDR1 SNHLY and CDR2 FYNNEI. Written as DNA, the CDR3 is TGTGCCAGCGGGTCCACTACAAGAAACACCATATATTTT. It yields the protein CASGSTTRNTIYF.

The rearrangement joins TRBV28 to TRBJ1-4, with 9 positions matching TRBD1. Germline CDR1 is MDHEN and CDR2 is SYDVKM. Losses at the gene ends were 4 bases for V and 8 bases for J; bases not matched to a gene: 8. The CDR3 loop spans 15 amino acids. This CDR3 reads CASSSTGTGKEKLFF. DNA of the CDR3: TGTGCCAGCAGTTCTACCGGGACAGGGAAAGAAAAACTGTTTTTT.

The genes are TRBV10-3 and TRBJ1-2, with 8 positions matching TRBD1. The CDR3 length is 13 residues. V gave up 10 bases and J gave up 1 base; unmatched junction bases: 5. Looked up from germline, CDR1 is ENHRY and CDR2 is SYGVKD. The CDR3 sequence: CATGTGVNYGYTF. The CDR3 nucleotides are TGTGCCACCGGGACAGGCGTTAACTATGGCTACACCTTC.

J is TRBJ2-7 and V is TRBV28; TRBD2 agrees at 7 bases. Germline V gene lookup returns CDR1 MDHEN and CDR2 SYDVKM. The CDR3 has 14 residues. With V trimmed by 8 bases and J by 5 bases, 12 bases remained unmatched. The CDR3 DNA is TGTGCCAGCGTACGACTAGCCCCAGTAAACGAGCAGTACTTC. This gives the protein CASVRLAPVNEQYF.

The genes are TRBV7-9 and TRBJ1-3, with D tentatively TRBD1 (5 bases). The CDR3 has 15 amino acids. Germline CDR1 is SEHNR and CDR2 is FQNEAQ (reference sequence). The V end lost 2 bases, the J end lost 0 bases, and 8 bases lay between the germline ends. Written as DNA, the CDR3 is TGTGCCAGCAGCTTACGGGGGAGCTCTGGAAACACCATATATTTT. This sequence encodes CASSLRGSSGNTIYF.

This clone was counted only a few times. The V and J genes are TRBV7-2 and TRBJ2-4; D remains ambiguous. Trimming pared 2 bases from V and 0 bases from J, leaving 8 bases between. Germline CDR1 is SGHTA and CDR2 is FQGNSA. The CDR3 extends over 15 amino acids. In DNA form, the CDR3 reads TGTGCCAGCAGCTTAATGCCTTTAGCCAAAAACATTCAGTACTTC. Its protein is CASSLMPLAKNIQYF. The whole variable domain, filled in from reference TRBV7-2 and TRBJ2-4, reads GAGVSQSPSNKVTEKGKDVELRCDPISGHTALYWYRQSLGQGLEFLIYFQGNSAPDKSGLPSDRFSAERTGGSVSTLTIQRTQQEDSAVYLCASSLMPLAKNIQYFGAGTRLSVL.

This chain links TRBV7-9 with TRBJ1-2; 8 positions agree with TRBD1. V was clipped by 4 bases and J by 6 bases; unmatched bases: 4. The CDR3 has 13 amino acids. Germline values: CDR1 SEHNR, CDR2 FQNEAQ (reference sequence). CDR3 sequence reads: CASSWGTGDGYTF. The CDR3 nucleotides are TGTGCCAGCAGCTGGGGGACAGGAGATGGCTACACCTTC.

The chain has TRBV2 and TRBJ2-7; either TRBD1 or TRBD2 may fit D (5 bases each). The CDR3 extends over 15 amino acids. Germline V gene lookup returns CDR1 SNHLY and CDR2 FYNNEI. Trimming shortened V by 6 bases and J by 5 bases, and 20 bases separated the two germline ends. The CDR3: CASRVPGRINHEQYF. The CDR3, as DNA: TGTGCCAGCAGGGTCCCGGGACGTATAAACCACGAGCAGTACTTC.

This chain uses TRBV27 with TRBJ2-1; 13 nucleotides align to TRBD2. Losses at the gene ends were 4 bases for V and 7 bases for J; bases not matched to a gene: 10. CDR1 is MNHEY, CDR2 SMNVEV, per germline (reference sequence). The CDR3 has 17 residues. The CDR3 region is CASSYRLAGGFWNEQFF. The CDR3 coding sequence is TGTGCCAGCAGTTATCGACTAGCGGGGGGCTTCTGGAATGAGCAGTTCTTC.

The CDR3: CASSPYKGETNYGYTF. The CDR3 DNA sequence: TGTGCCAGCAGCCCCTATAAGGGAGAAACTAACTATGGCTACACCTTC. The chain couples TRBV7-8 to TRBJ1-2; D gene uncertain. The CDR3 totals 16 residues. Germline-derived CDR1 and CDR2 are SGHVS and FQNEAQ. V was pared by 5 bases and J by 0 bases, with 16 bases between.

The chain joins TRBV3-1 (or the pseudogene TRBV3-2) to TRBJ2-5; 7 nucleotides match TRBD1. The germline V gene has CDR1 LGHDT and CDR2 YNNKEL (reference sequence). The J segment lost 3 bases and the V segment lost 4 bases, leaving 2 bases of the junction unmatched. The CDR3 runs 13 residues. The CDR3: CASSPGQEETQYF. The CDR3 DNA is TGTGCCAGCAGCCCCGGACAGGAAGAGACCCAGTACTTC.

The DNA of the CDR3 is TGTGCCAGCAGAGAACAGACAGGCATGAACACTGAAGCTTTCTTT. This gives the protein CASREQTGMNTEAFF. This chain links TRBV7-9 with TRBJ1-1; D may be TRBD1 (6 bases). The length of the CDR3 is 15 residues. Germline CDR1 is SEHNR and CDR2 is FQNEAQ (reference sequence). V lost 6 bases to trimming and J lost 0 bases, with 14 bases between them.

The CDR3 protein is CATSAGAYGYTF. The CDR3 region has the DNA TGTGCCACCAGTGCCGGGGCCTATGGCTACACCTTC. This chain joins TRBV24-1 and TRBJ1-2, with D maybe TRBD1 (5 bases). V lost 5 bases and J lost 4, with 7 bases in between. Looked up from germline, CDR1 is KGHDR and CDR2 is SFDVKD. The CDR3 contains 12 residues.

This sequence joins TRBV5-1 and TRBJ2-7; 7 nucleotides line up with TRBD2. V was pared by 2 bases and J by 0 bases, with 2 bases of the junction left unmatched. Germline assignment: CDR1 SGHRS and CDR2 YFSETQ. The CDR3 covers 14 residues. The CDR3 spells CASSFSGDSYEQYF. CDR3 DNA: TGCGCCAGCAGCTTCAGCGGGGACTCCTACGAGCAGTACTTC.

The rearrangement joins TRBV19 to TRBJ2-3, with unresolved D. The CDR3 sequence is 11 residues long. The germline V gene encodes CDR1 LNHDA and CDR2 SQIVND (reference sequence). Trimming removed 2 bases from V and 3 bases from J, with 0 bases in between. This CDR3 reads CASSITDTQYF. The CDR3 DNA reads TGTGCCAGTAGTATAACAGATACGCAGTATTTT.

V gene TRBV27 combines with J gene TRBJ1-1; 8 bases are shared with TRBD1. CDR3 length: 13 amino acids. Germline CDR1 MNHEY, CDR2 SMNVEV (reference sequence). The junction had 2 bases not matched to a gene; V was cut back by 5 bases and J by 3 bases. CDR3 loop: CASSLTGDTEAFF. The CDR3 DNA reads TGTGCCAGCAGTCTGACAGGGGACACTGAAGCTTTCTTT.

This clone was recorded only once. This chain uses TRBV5-1 with TRBJ1-2; possible D gene TRBD1, 5 bases. The V gene's germline CDR1 is SGHRS and CDR2 YFSETQ. The CDR3 extends over 14 amino acids. Trimming pared 8 bases from V and 4 bases from J, leaving 18 bases between. CDR3 coding DNA: TGCGCCAGTTCCCCCCAGGGCCCCTCCTATGGCTACACCTTC. This gives the protein CASSPQGPSYGYTF.